This TCR beta chain stems from a study of shared clonotypes between healthy human individuals. Data came from immunoSEQ multiplex PCR; TCRdb stores just in-frame clones and leaves some out. The sample lists roughly 1.4 million clones; 98% were seen once. The origin of this receptor is a man aged 25 to 40 in good health. What was sequenced was naive CD4+ T cells sorted from blood. Subset specified: CD45RA+ positively selected.

The CDR3 DNA reads as TGTGCCAGCAGTTCGGACAGGGTGGAGGAGCAGTACTTC. Translating gives CASSSDRVEEQYF. V usage is TRBV27 and J usage is TRBJ2-7, with 8 nucleotides matching TRBD1. Germline loops: CDR1 MNHEY, CDR2 SMNVEV (reference sequence). This CDR3 has 13 residues. J gave up 7 bases and V 4 bases, and 6 bases lay outside the gene matches.